The rows below give T cell receptor beta chains drawn from one sample of a study of T-cell memory formation after mild COVID-19. TCRdb processed the 5' RACE reads anew with MiXCR; each CDR3 protein has one entry. The data hold 120,000 to 150,000 distinct CDR3 sequences, with 11% to 15% observed a single time. The specimen sequenced was PBMCs or a T cell subset sorted from them (not recorded which). These receptors were taken from an adult woman who had mild COVID-19 (a few samples of this study predate the infection). Cell type and time point are not known. The CDR3 runs from the conserved cysteine through the conserved F or W. D genes are given only for firm matches. Only some rows state a clone size, as once, few, many or a class for expanded clones.

>.|TRBV7-8|few|TRBJ2-5
TGTGCCAGCAGCCCCAGGGGTAGCGCCTCATGGGAGACCCAGTACTTC
CASSPRGSASWETQYF
>.|TRBV7-6|many|TRBJ2-3
TGTGCCAGCATCCCCCTGGCCCTCACAGATACGCAGTATTTT
CASIPLALTDTQYF
>TRBD1|TRBV7-9|few|TRBJ2-4
TGTGCCAGCAGCCCCCGCACAGGGGAAGGACTAGCCAAAAACATTCAGTACTTC
CASSPRTGEGLAKNIQYF
>.|TRBV6-6|.|TRBJ1-5
TGTGCCAGCAGTTGCCGCGGGGGGGACAATCAGCCCCAGCATTTT
CASSCRGGDNQPQHF
>TRBD1|TRBV7-9|few|TRBJ2-3
TGTGCCAGCAGCTTACTCGGACAGGGGGCACCTCAAGATACGCAGTATTTT
CASSLLGQGAPQDTQYF
>.|TRBV7-9|.|TRBJ2-1
TGTGCCAGCAGCTCCCCGGATCTCTACAATGAGCAGTTCTTC
CASSSPDLYNEQFF
>TRBD2|TRBV20-1|few|TRBJ2-1
TGCAGAACTAGACTAGCGGGCTCCTACAATGAGCAGTTCTTC
CRTRLAGSYNEQFF
>TRBD1|TRBV7-9|.|TRBJ1-2
TGTGCCAGCAGCTTAAGCTGGGCAGGGGGAGGAGGGGACTATGGCTACACCTTC
CASSLSWAGGGGDYGYTF
>.|TRBV7-8|few|TRBJ2-1
TGTGCCAGCAGCTTGCAGGGGACTGAGCAGTTCTTC
CASSLQGTEQFF
>TRBD1|TRBV7-3|few|TRBJ2-1
TGTGCCAGCAGTTACTCGACAGGGCCTCCGGGGAATGAGCAGTTCTTC
CASSYSTGPPGNEQFF
>.|TRBV4-3|few|TRBJ2-7
TGCGCCAGCAGCCAGGACAGTTACTACGAGCAGTACTTC
CASSQDSYYEQYF
>.|TRBV18|.|TRBJ1-1
TGTGCCAGCTCACCAGTCGGGGGGGACACTGAAGATTTCTTT
CASSPVGGDTEDFF
>.|TRBV5-6|.|TRBJ2-7
TGTGCCAGCAGCTTCGACCCCTACGAGCAGTACTTC
CASSFDPYEQYF
>.|TRBV11-2|.|TRBJ2-5
TGTGCCAGCAGCTTGGGGCAGTCACAAGAGACCCAGTACTTC
CASSLGQSQETQYF
>.|TRBV29-1|.|TRBJ1-1
TGCAGCGTTGAATGGGAAGCTTTCTTT
CSVEWEAFF
>.|TRBV29-1|few|TRBJ2-7
TGCAGCGTTGATAGAGGGGGTTATCAGTACTTC
CSVDRGGYQYF
>TRBD1|TRBV27|few|TRBJ2-1
TGTGCCAGCAGTTTAGGGACAGTTATCTCCTACAATGAGCAGTTCTTC
CASSLGTVISYNEQFF
>.|TRBV5-1|few|TRBJ2-5
TGCGCCAGCAGCTTGACCGACAACAGAGAGACCCAGTACTTC
CASSLTDNRETQYF
>TRBD1|TRBV4-2|.|TRBJ1-2
TGTGCCAGCAGCCAAGAGGGGACAGGAACTAACTATGGCTACACCTTC
CASSQEGTGTNYGYTF
>.|TRBV5-1|many|TRBJ2-1
TGCGCCAGCAGCTTCTATAACAATGAGCAGTTCTTC
CASSFYNNEQFF
>.|TRBV7-9|.|TRBJ2-1
TGTGCCAGCAGCTTCGGGTTAAGGTCAGGGGCTGGCTACAATGAGCAGTTCTTC
CASSFGLRSGAGYNEQFF
>.|TRBV19|.|TRBJ2-3
TGTGCCGCAGGGGCGCGGAGGTCAGATACGCAGTATTTT
CAAGARRSDTQYF
>.|TRBV19|many|TRBJ2-2
TGTGCCAGTAGTATTGTTTTTAACACCGGGGAGCTGTTTTTT
CASSIVFNTGELFF
>TRBD2|TRBV7-9|.|TRBJ2-5
TGTGCCAGCAGCTTAACGGGAGGATTCCAAGAGACCCAGTACTTC
CASSLTGGFQETQYF
>.|TRBV20-1|few|TRBJ2-7
TGCAGTGCTCGGGGTGCCGGACTCTACGAGCAGTACTTC
CSARGAGLYEQYF
>.|TRBV7-9|.|TRBJ2-1
TGTGCCAGCAGCCCACGGACGAGAATTTACAATGAGCAGTTCTTC
CASSPRTRIYNEQFF
>TRBD2|TRBV7-9|few|TRBJ2-1
TGTGCCAGCAGGCCGGGACTAGCGGGCATGAGCTCCTACAATGAGCAGTTCTTC
CASRPGLAGMSSYNEQFF
>.|TRBV6-6|.|TRBJ2-7
TGTGCCAGCAGTTACCTTGGTACGTCCTACGAGCAGTACTTC
CASSYLGTSYEQYF
>.|TRBV20-1|.|TRBJ2-3
TGCAGTGCTAGACCCCCGGCTAGTGGGCTTGATACGCAGTATTTT
CSARPPASGLDTQYF
>TRBD2|TRBV7-6|.|TRBJ2-1
TGTGCCAGCAGCAACCCGGGACTAGCGGTTAATGAGCAGTTCTTC
CASSNPGLAVNEQFF
>.|TRBV5-4|.|TRBJ2-1
TGTGCCAGCAGCTTGGTGGAAGCTTGGCGCAATGAGCAGTTCTTC
CASSLVEAWRNEQFF
>TRBD2|TRBV6-5|.|TRBJ2-2
TGTGCCAGCAGCAACGGCGGGAGTCTTTCCGGGGAGCTGTTTTTT
CASSNGGSLSGELFF
>.|TRBV11-3|.|TRBJ1-2
TGTGCCAGCAGCTTAGCGTCCAGGGCGGGATACTATGGCTACACCTTC
CASSLASRAGYYGYTF
>.|TRBV7-9|.|TRBJ1-5
TGTGCCAGCAGCTTTACTCTGGGAGGAAGCAATCAGCCCCAGCATTTT
CASSFTLGGSNQPQHF
>.|TRBV11-2|.|TRBJ2-5
TGTGCCAGCAGCTCCTTTGACGGGGAAGAGACCCAGTACTTC
CASSSFDGEETQYF
>.|TRBV12-3/TRBV12-4|many|TRBJ2-1
TGTGCCAGCAGTTTTGGGATCAATGAGCAGTTCTTC
CASSFGINEQFF
>.|TRBV12-3/TRBV12-4|.|TRBJ2-7
TGTGCCAGCAGTTTTGGCAGGGTTGGGGAGCAGTACTTC
CASSFGRVGEQYF
>.|TRBV5-4|.|TRBJ1-1
TGTGCCAGCAGCTCCAGGACCCACAGGGACACTGAAGCTTTCTTT
CASSSRTHRDTEAFF
>.|TRBV2|few|TRBJ2-5
TGTGCCAGCAGTGAAGTGGTCTGGGCTGAACAAGAGACCCAGTACTTC
CASSEVVWAEQETQYF
>.|TRBV9|.|TRBJ1-2
TGTGCCAGCAGCGTAGACTTGAGTTCGTATGGCTACACCTTC
CASSVDLSSYGYTF
>.|TRBV12-3/TRBV12-4|.|TRBJ1-1
TGTGCCAGCAGAGGACCAGGGATTACTGAAGCTTTCTTT
CASRGPGITEAFF
>TRBD1|TRBV7-9|.|TRBJ1-2
TGTGCCAGCAGCCCAGACAGGGGGCCCTTATATGGCTACACCTTC
CASSPDRGPLYGYTF
>.|TRBV20-1|few|TRBJ1-2
TGCAGTGCTTGGGGTGGACAGCTCTCCGGGTATGGCTACACCTTC
CSAWGGQLSGYGYTF
>.|TRBV13|.|TRBJ2-5
TGTGCCAGCAGCTTAGCATCAGGGGAGACCCAGTACTTC
CASSLASGETQYF
>.|TRBV25-1|once|TRBJ2-7
TGTGCCACCTCTACCTACGAGCAGTACTTC
CATSTYEQYF
>TRBD1|TRBV7-3|.|TRBJ1-1
TGTGCCAGCAGCCAAGACGTCACAGGGGCCTCGACGAACACTGAAGCTTTCTTT
CASSQDVTGASTNTEAFF
>TRBD1|TRBV16|.|TRBJ2-3
TGTGCCAGCAGGCCACCCACAGGGGGCCGTGGAGATACGCAGTATTTT
CASRPPTGGRGDTQYF
>TRBD2|TRBV5-1|few|TRBJ2-2
TGCGCCAGCAGCGGGGGGGTCGCGAACACCGGGGAGCTGTTTTTT
CASSGGVANTGELFF
>.|TRBV12-3/TRBV12-4|many|TRBJ1-1
TGTGCCAGCAGTTTAACGAAACGGGAGACTGAAGCTTTCTTT
CASSLTKRETEAFF
>TRBD1|TRBV19|few|TRBJ2-3
TGTGCCAGTAGTATGGAAGGACAGGGGGCTAGCACAGATACGCAGTATTTT
CASSMEGQGASTDTQYF
>.|TRBV16|.|TRBJ2-7
TGTGCCAGCAGCCAACTGAGGGTCTACGAGCAGTACTTC
CASSQLRVYEQYF
>TRBD2|TRBV9|.|TRBJ2-2
TGTGCCAGCAGCGTCGGCGGGGGGAACACCGGGGAGCTGTTTTTT
CASSVGGGNTGELFF
>TRBD1|TRBV5-1|few|TRBJ1-2
TGCGCCAGCAGCTCGACCGCCGGACAGGGAGACTATGGCTACACCTTC
CASSSTAGQGDYGYTF
>.|TRBV29-1|.|TRBJ2-5
TGCAGCGTGGCCCCCCTAGGGCAAGAGACCCAGTACTTC
CSVAPLGQETQYF
>.|TRBV5-1|many|TRBJ2-5
TGCGCCAGCAGCTTGTTACAGTGGGGAGAGACCCAGTACTTC
CASSLLQWGETQYF
>.|TRBV10-3|.|TRBJ1-2
TGTGCCATCAGTGACTCCTATGGCTACACCTTC
CAISDSYGYTF
>TRBD1|TRBV7-9|many|TRBJ2-7
TGTGCCAGCAGCCCCGGGACAGGGGCCAACGAGCAGTACTTC
CASSPGTGANEQYF